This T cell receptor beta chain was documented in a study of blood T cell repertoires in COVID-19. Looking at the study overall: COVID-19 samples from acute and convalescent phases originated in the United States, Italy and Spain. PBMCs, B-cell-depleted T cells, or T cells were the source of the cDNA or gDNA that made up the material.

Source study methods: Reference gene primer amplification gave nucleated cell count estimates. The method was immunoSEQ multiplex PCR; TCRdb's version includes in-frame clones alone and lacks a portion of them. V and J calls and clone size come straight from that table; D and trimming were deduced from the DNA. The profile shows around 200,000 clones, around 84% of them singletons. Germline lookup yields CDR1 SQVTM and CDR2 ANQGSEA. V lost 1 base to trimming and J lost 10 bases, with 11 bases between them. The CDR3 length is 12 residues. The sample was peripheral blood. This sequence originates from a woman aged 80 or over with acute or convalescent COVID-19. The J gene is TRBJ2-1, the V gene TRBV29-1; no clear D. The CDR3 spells CSVEVFETEQFF. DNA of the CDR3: TGCAGCGTTGAAGTATTCGAGACAGAGCAGTTCTTC.